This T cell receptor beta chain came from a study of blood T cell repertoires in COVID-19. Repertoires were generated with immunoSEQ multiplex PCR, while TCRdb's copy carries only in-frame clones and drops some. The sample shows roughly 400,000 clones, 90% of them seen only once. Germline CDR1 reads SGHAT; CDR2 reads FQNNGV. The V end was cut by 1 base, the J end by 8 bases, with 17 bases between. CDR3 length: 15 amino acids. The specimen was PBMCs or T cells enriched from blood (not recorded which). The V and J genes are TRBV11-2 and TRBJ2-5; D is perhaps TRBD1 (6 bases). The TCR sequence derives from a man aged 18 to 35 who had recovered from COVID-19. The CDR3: CASSLATGPGDTQYF. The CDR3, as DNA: TGTGCCAGCAGCTTAGCGACAGGCCCCGGGGATACCCAGTACTTC.